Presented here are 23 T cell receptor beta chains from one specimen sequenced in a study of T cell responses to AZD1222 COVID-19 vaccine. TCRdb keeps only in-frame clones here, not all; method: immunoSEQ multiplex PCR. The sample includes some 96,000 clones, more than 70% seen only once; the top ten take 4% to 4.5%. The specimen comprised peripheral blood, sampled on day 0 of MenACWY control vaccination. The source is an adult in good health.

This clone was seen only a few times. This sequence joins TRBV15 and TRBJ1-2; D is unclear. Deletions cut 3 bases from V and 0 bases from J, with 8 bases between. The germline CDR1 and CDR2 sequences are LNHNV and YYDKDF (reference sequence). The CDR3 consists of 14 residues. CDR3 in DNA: TGTGCCACCAGCAGGACCAAAGCTAACTATGGCTACACCTTC. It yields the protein CATSRTKANYGYTF.

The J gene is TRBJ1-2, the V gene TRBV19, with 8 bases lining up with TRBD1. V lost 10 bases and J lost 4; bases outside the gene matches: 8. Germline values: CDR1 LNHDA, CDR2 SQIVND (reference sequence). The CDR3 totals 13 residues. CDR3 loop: CATADRAAYGYTF. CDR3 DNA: TGTGCCACCGCGGACAGGGCGGCCTATGGCTACACCTTC.

CDR3 DNA sequence: TGCGCCAGCAGCCAGGAGGCTAGCGGGGTCCTAGTATCGGATACGCAGTATTTT. Encoded protein: CASSQEASGVLVSDTQYF. The rearrangement links TRBV5-1 to TRBJ2-3, with 9 bases aligning to TRBD2. From germline, CDR1 is SGHRS and CDR2 YFSETQ. Germline trimming cut 4 bases from V and 6 bases from J; bases unmatched to any gene: 18. CDR3 length: 18 amino acids.

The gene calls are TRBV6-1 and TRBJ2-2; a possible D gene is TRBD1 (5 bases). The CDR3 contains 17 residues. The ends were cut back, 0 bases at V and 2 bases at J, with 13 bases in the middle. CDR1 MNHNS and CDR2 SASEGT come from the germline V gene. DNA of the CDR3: TGTGCCAGCAGTGAAGCATGGCTTAGGGGTAACACCGGGGAGCTGTTTTTT. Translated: CASSEAWLRGNTGELFF.

The DNA for the CDR3 is TGTGCCAGCAGCTTAGCAGGGCCGGGGAATTCACCCCTCCACTTT. This translates into CASSLAGPGNSPLHF. The chain is built from TRBV7-2 and TRBJ1-6; D uncertain. Germline assignment: CDR1 SGHTA and CDR2 FQGNSA. The CDR3 sequence is 15 residues long. V lost 0 bases to trimming and J lost 7 bases, with 10 bases between them.

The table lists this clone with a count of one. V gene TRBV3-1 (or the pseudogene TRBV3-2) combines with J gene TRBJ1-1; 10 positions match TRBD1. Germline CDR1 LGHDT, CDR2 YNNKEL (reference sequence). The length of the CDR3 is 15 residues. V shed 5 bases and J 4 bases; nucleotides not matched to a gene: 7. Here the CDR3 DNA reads TGTGCCAGCAGCGAGCCCGGGACAGGGGCCACTGAAGCTTTCTTT. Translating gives CASSEPGTGATEAFF.

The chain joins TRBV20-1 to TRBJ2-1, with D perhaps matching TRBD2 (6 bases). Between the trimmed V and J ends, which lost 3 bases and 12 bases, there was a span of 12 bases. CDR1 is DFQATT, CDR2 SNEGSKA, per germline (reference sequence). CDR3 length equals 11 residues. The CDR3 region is CSARARGRQFF. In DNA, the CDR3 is TGCAGTGCTAGGGCGCGGGGACGGCAGTTCTTC.

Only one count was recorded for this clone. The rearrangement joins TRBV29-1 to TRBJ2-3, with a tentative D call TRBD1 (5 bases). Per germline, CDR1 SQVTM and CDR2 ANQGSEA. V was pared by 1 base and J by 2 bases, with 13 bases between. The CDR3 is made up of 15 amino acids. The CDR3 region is CSVEVQGIVTDTQYF. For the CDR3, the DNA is TGCAGCGTTGAAGTGCAGGGTATAGTCACAGATACGCAGTATTTT.

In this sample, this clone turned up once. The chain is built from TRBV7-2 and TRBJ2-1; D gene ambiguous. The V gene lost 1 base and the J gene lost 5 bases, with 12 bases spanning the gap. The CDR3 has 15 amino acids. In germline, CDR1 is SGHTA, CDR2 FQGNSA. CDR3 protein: CASSLDSAGDNEQFF. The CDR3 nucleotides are TGTGCCAGCAGCTTAGATTCGGCAGGCGACAATGAGCAGTTCTTC.

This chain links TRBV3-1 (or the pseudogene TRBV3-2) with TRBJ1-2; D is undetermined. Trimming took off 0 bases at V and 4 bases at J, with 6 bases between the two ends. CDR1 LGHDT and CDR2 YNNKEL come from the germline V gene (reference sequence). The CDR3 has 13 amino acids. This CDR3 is CASSQDVGYGYTF. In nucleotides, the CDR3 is TGTGCCAGCAGCCAAGATGTTGGCTATGGCTACACCTTC.

This CDR3 is CASSSPTSRGEKLFF. The DNA for the CDR3 is TGTGCCAGCAGCTCCCCGACTTCTAGGGGTGAAAAACTGTTTTTT. This chain joins TRBV5-4 and TRBJ1-4; TRBD1 is a possible D gene (5 bases). The ends were cut back, 3 bases at V and 7 bases at J, with 16 bases in the middle. Germline CDR1 and CDR2: SGHNT and YYREEE (reference sequence). The CDR3 is 15 amino acids.

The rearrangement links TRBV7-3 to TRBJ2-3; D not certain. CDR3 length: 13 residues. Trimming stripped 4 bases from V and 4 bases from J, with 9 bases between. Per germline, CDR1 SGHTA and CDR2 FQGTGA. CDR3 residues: CASSSSIPDTQYF. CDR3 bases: TGTGCCAGCAGCTCATCGATTCCAGATACGCAGTATTTT.

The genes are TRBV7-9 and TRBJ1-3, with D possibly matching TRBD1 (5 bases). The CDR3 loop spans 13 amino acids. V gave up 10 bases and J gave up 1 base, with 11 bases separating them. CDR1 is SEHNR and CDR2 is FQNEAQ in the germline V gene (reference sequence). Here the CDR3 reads CATRGDSGNTIYF. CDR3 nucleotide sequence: TGTGCCACCCGAGGGGATTCTGGAAACACCATATATTTT.

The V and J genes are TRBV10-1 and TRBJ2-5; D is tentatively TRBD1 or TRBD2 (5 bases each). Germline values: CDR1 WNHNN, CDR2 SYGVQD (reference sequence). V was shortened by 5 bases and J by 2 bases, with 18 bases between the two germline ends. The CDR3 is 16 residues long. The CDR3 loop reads CASSLEYGTGQETQYF. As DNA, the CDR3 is TGCGCCAGCAGTCTTGAATATGGGACGGGACAAGAGACCCAGTACTTC.

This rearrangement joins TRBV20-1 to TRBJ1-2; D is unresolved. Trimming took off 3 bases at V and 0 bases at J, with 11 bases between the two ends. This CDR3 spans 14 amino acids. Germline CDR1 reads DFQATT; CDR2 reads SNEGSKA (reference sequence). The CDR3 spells CSASVGLTNYGYTF. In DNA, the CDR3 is TGCAGTGCTAGTGTCGGGCTGACTAACTATGGCTACACCTTC.

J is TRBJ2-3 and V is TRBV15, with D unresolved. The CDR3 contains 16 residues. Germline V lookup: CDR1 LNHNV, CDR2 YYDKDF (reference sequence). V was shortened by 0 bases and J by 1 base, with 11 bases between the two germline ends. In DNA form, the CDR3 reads TGTGCCACCAGCAGAGATCCCTATTTGGGCACAGATACGCAGTATTTT. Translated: CATSRDPYLGTDTQYF. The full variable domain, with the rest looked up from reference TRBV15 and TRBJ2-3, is DAMVIQNPRYQVTQFGKPVTLSCSQTLNHNVMYWYQQKSSQAPKLLFHYYDKDFNNEADTPDNFQSRRPNTSFCFLDIRSPGLGDTAMYLCATSRDPYLGTDTQYFGPGTRLTVL.

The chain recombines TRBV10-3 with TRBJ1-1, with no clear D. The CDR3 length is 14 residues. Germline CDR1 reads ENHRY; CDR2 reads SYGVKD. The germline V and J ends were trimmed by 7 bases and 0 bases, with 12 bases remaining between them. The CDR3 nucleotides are TGTGCCATCAATGGAGCCAGCCTGAACACTGAAGCTTTCTTT. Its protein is CAINGASLNTEAFF.

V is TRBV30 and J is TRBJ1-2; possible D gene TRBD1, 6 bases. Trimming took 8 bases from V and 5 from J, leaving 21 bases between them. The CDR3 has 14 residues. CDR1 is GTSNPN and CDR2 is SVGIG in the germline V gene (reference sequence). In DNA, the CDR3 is TGTGCCCTAGGACAGAGCCGAGACATTTATGGCTACACCTTC. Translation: CALGQSRDIYGYTF.

The CDR3 here is CASRPDRNGVYEQYF. In nucleotides, the CDR3 is TGTGCCAGTAGACCCGACAGGAACGGCGTCTACGAGCAGTACTTC. The chain is built from TRBV19 and TRBJ2-7, with TRBD1 as a possible D gene (6 bases). V was cut by 6 bases and J by 3 bases, with 18 bases left in between. The CDR3 contains 15 residues. Germline values: CDR1 LNHDA, CDR2 SQIVND (reference sequence). The entire variable domain, with the rest obtained from reference TRBV19 and TRBJ2-7, is as follows: DGGITQSPKYLFRKEGQNVTLSCEQNLNHDAMYWYRQDPGQGLRLIYYSQIVNDFQKGDIAEGYSVSREKKESFPLTVTSAQKNPTAFYLCASRPDRNGVYEQYFGPGTRLTVT.

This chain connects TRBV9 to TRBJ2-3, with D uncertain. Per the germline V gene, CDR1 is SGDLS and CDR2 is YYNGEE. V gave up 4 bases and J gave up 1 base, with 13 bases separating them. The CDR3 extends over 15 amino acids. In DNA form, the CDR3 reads TGTGCCAGCAGCCCGACTGAGCGACGCACAGATACGCAGTATTTT. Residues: CASSPTERRTDTQYF.

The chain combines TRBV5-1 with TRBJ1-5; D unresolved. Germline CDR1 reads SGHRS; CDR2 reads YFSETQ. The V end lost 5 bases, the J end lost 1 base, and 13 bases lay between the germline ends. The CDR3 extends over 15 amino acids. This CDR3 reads CASRPGVTSNQPQHF. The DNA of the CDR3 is TGCGCCAGCAGACCCGGGGTCACAAGCAATCAGCCCCAGCATTTT.

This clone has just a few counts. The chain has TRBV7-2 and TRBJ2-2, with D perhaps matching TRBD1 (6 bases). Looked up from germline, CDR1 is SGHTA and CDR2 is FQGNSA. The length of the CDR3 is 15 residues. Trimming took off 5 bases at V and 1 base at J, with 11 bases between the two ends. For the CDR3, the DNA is TGTGCCAGCAGCGGACAGTCCCTGAACACCGGGGAGCTGTTTTTT. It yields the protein CASSGQSLNTGELFF.

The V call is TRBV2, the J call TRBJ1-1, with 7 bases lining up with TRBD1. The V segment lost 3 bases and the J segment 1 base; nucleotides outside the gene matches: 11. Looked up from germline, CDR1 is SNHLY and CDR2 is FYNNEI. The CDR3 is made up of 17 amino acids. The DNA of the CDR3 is TGTGCCAGCAGTGATACGGGCAACAGGGGACCGAACACTGAAGCTTTCTTT. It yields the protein CASSDTGNRGPNTEAFF.